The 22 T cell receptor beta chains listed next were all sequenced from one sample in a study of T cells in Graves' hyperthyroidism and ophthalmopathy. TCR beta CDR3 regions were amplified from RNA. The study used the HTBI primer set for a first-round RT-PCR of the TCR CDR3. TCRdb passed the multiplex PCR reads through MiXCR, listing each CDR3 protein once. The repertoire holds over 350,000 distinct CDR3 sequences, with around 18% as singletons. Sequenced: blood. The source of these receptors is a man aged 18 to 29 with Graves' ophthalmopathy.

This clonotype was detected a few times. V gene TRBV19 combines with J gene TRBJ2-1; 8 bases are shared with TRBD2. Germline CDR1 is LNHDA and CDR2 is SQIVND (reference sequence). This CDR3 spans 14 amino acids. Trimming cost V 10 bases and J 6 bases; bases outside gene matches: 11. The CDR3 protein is CATSPGGGPNEQFF. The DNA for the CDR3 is TGTGCCACCTCCCCGGGGGGGGGCCCCAATGAGCAGTTCTTC. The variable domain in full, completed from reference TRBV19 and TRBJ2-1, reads DGGITQSPKYLFRKEGQNVTLSCEQNLNHDAMYWYRQDPGQGLRLIYYSQIVNDFQKGDIAEGYSVSREKKESFPLTVTSAQKNPTAFYLCATSPGGGPNEQFFGPGTRLTVL.

The CDR3, as DNA: TGTGCCACCAGTGATTACAGCTATGGCTACACCTTC. Translation: CATSDYSYGYTF. The chain has TRBV24-1 and TRBJ1-2; D is undetermined. CDR1 is KGHDR and CDR2 is SFDVKD in the germline V gene. The CDR3 is 12 amino acids. V shed 2 bases and J shed 4 bases, with 4 bases lying between them.

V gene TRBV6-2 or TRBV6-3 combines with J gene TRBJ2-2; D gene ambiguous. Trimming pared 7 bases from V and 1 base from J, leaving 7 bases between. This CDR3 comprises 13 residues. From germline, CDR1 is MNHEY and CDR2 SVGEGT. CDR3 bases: TGTGCCAGCAAAGGAGAGAACACCGGGGAGCTGTTTTTT. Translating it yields CASKGENTGELFF.

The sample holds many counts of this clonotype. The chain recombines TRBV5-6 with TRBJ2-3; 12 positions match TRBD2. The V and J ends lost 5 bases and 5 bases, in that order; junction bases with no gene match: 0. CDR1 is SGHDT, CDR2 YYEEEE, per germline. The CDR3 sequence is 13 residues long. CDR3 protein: CASRTSGGDTQYF. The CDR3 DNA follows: TGTGCCAGCAGGACTAGCGGGGGAGATACGCAGTATTTT.

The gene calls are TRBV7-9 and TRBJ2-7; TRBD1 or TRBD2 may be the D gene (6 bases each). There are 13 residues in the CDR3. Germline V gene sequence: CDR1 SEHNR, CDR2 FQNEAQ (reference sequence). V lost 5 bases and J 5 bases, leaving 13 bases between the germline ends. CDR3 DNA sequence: TGTGCCAGCAGCCCCGGGGGCGGCAACGAGCAGTACTTC. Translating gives CASSPGGGNEQYF.

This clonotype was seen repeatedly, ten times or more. CDR3 amino acids: CASSLSVGEIDTQYF. CDR3 nucleotide sequence: TGTGCCAGCAGCTTATCGGTGGGGGAAATAGATACGCAGTATTTT. The rearrangement joins TRBV7-9 to TRBJ2-3, with D perhaps assigned TRBD1 or TRBD2 (5 bases each). The CDR3 has 15 residues. Germline-derived CDR1 and CDR2 are SEHNR and FQNEAQ (reference sequence). Trimming took 2 bases from V and 5 from J, leaving 14 bases between them.

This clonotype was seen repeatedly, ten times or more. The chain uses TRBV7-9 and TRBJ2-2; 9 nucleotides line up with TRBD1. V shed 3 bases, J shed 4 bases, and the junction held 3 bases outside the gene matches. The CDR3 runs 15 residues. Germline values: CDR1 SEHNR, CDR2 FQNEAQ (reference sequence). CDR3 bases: TGTGCCAGCAGCTTGGACAGGGGTGTCACCGGGGAGCTGTTTTTT. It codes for CASSLDRGVTGELFF.

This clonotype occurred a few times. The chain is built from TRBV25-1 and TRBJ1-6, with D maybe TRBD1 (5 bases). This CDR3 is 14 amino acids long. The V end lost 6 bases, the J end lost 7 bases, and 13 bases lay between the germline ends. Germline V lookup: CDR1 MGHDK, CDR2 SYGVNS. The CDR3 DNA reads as TGTGCCAGCAGGAGCACAGGCGCAAATTCACCCCTCCACTTT. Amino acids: CASRSTGANSPLHF.

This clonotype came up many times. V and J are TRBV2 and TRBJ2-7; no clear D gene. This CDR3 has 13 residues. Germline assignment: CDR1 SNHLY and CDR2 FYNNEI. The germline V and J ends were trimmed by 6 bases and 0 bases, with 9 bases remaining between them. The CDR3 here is CASREQSSYEQYF. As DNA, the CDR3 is TGTGCCAGCAGAGAACAGAGCTCCTACGAGCAGTACTTC.

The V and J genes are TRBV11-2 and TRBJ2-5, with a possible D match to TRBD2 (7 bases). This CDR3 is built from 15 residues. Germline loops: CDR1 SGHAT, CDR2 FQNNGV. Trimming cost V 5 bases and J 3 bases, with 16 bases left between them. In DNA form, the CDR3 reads TGTGCCAGCAGCCGAGGGGGAGGGATAGAAGAGACCCAGTACTTC. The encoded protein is CASSRGGGIEETQYF.

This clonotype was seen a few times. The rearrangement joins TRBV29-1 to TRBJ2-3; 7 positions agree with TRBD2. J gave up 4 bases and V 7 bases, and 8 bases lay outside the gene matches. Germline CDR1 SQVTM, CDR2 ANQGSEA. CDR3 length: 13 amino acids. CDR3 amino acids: CSAPGGGADTQYF. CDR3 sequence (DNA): TGCAGCGCCCCTGGGGGGGGGGCAGATACGCAGTATTTT.

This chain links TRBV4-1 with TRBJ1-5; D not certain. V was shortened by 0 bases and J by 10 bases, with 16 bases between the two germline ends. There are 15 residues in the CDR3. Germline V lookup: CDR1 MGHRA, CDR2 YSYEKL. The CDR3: CASSQDRTFKGPQHF. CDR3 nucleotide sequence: TGCGCCAGCAGCCAAGATCGGACGTTCAAGGGACCCCAGCATTTT.

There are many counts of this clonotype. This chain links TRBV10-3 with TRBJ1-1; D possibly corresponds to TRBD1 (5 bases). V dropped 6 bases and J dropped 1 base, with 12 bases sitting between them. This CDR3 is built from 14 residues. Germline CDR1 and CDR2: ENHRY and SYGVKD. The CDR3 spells CAIRQGLTNTEAFF. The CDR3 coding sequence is TGTGCCATCAGGCAGGGACTAACGAACACTGAAGCTTTCTTT.

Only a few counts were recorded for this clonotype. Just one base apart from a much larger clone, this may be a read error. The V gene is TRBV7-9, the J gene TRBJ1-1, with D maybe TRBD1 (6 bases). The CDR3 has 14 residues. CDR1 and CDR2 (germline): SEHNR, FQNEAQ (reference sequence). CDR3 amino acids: CASSHRVPNTEASF. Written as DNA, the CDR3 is TGTGCCAGCAGCCACAGGGTCCCGAACACTGAAGCTTCCTTT.

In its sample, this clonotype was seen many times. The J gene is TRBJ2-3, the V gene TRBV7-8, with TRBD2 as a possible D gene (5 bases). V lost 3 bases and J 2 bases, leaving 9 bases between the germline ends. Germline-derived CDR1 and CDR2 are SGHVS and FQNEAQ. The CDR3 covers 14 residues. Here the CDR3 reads CASSLAGDTDTQYF. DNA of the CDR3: TGTGCCAGCAGCTTGGCGGGTGACACAGATACGCAGTATTTT.

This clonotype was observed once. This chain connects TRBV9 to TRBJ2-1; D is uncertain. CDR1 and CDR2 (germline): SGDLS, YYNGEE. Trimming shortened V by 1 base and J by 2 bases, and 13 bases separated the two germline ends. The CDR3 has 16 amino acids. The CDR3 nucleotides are TGTGCCAGCAGCGTACGGCAGACCTTCGCCTACAATGAGCAGTTCTTC. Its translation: CASSVRQTFAYNEQFF.

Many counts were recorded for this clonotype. The CDR3 region is CASSSDRGDNQPQHF. The CDR3 nucleotides are TGTGCCAGCAGTTCCGACAGGGGTGACAATCAGCCCCAGCATTTT. This chain uses TRBV27 with TRBJ1-5, with TRBD1 matching 8 bases. The CDR3 contains 15 residues. Germline V lookup: CDR1 MNHEY, CDR2 SMNVEV (reference sequence). With 4 bases clipped from V and 3 bases from J, the junction kept 5 bases outside the gene matches.

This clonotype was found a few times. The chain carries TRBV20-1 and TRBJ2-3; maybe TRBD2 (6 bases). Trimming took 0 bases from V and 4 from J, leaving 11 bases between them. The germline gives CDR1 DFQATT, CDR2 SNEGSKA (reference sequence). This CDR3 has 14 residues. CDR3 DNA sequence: TGCAGTGCTAGAGATAGGTGGGGGGCAGATACGCAGTATTTT. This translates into CSARDRWGADTQYF.

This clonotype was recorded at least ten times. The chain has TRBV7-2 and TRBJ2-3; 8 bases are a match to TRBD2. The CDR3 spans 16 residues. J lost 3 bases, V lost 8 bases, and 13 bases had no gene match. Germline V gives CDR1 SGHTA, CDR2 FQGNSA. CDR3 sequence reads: CASLTPGLVRTDTQYF. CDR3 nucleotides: TGTGCCAGCCTAACCCCGGGACTAGTCAGAACAGATACGCAGTATTTT.

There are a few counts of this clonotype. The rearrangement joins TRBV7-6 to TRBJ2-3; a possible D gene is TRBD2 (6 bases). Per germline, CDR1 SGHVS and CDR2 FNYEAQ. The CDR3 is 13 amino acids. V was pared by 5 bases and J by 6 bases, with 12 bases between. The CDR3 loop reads CASSRRVADTQYF. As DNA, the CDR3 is TGTGCCAGCAGCCGGAGGGTGGCCGATACGCAGTATTTT.

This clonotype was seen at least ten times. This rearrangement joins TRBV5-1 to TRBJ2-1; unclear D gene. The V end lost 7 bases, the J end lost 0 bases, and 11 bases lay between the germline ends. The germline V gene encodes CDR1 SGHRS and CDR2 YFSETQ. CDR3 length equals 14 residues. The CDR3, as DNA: TGCGCCAGCTCGACGGACGGCTCCTACAATGAGCAGTTCTTC. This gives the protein CASSTDGSYNEQFF.

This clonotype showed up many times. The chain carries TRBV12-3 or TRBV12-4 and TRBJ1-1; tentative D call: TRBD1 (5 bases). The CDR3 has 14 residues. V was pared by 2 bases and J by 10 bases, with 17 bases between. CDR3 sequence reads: CASSLSGGAGGAFF. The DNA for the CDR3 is TGTGCCAGCAGTTTATCTGGTGGCGCGGGGGGAGCTTTCTTT.